This T cell receptor (beta chain) was found in a study of blood T cell repertoires in COVID-19 (dated by TCRdb to 2020 to 2022). With respect to the entire study: The collaborator samples originated in the United States, Italy and Spain and spanned the acute and convalescent phases of COVID-19. The material from the prospective study consisted of cDNA or gDNA derived from T cells, B-cell-depleted T cells, or PBMCs. Subjects who had been exposed to COVID-19, were actively infected with it, or had recovered from it provided the deeply sampled blood TCRbeta repertoires that made up the dataset. The repertoires were released in a freely available public database meant as a resource for research on the immune response to SARS-CoV-2. Samples were obtained from the ongoing ImmuneRACE study (first 160 participants) and from approximately 1,200 subjects provided by 6 global collaborators. The sample metadata nearly always contained a de-identified subject ID, COVID-19 status, age in years and sex. Where available, HLA class I and class II types were obtained from metadata supplied by the sample provider rather than from assay-based typing.

As regards this clone: The antigen it recognizes is unknown. There are no base qualities to consult, and no much larger clone falls within one base.

Participants in the prospective study were enrolled through a virtual design, were aged roughly 18 to 90 years, and lived in roughly 24 United States geographic areas. In the prospective study, participants were assigned to cohorts based on the clinical history participants reported in a screening survey and a study questionnaire. In the prospective study, mobile phlebotomists collected whole blood, serum and a nasopharyngeal or oropharyngeal swab from each participant. Over a roughly 2-month period, participants in the prospective study had the option of providing additional blood draws and questionnaires. Before DNA extraction, prospective study blood samples were shipped either frozen or at room temperature. TCRbeta CDR3 regions were amplified from genomic DNA by means of the immunoSEQ Assay, a bias-controlled multiplex PCR. Turning to the authors' computational methods: The number of nucleated cells in each sample was estimated from the amplification of reference gene primers within the assay. To quantify the absolute abundance of each unique TCRbeta CDR3 rearrangement, sequence reads were collapsed and filtered. For each sample, productive Simpson clonality was calculated by taking the square root of Simpson's diversity index across productive rearrangements. TCRdb's version of the immuneACCESS table is confined to in-frame rearrangements and falls short of the full clone set. An unresolved V gene accounts for under half of the shortfall where checked; the remainder is of unknown origin. V, J and clone size reflect that table, while D and trimming were determined from the DNA. This sample comprises approximately 180,000 clones, nearly 90% of them detected only once. The ten largest make up around 2.3% of the sample.

The investigation overall reported the following: The amount of clinical and demographic metadata varied by source and participant and was provided uncurated.

This TCR was sampled from a woman aged 40 to 55 with acute COVID-19. Sequences were obtained from PBMCs or T cells enriched from blood (not recorded which).

The bases read TGCGCCAGCAGCTTAGGAGGGTTGGATGAGCAGTTCTTC. Translated, this gives CASSLGGLDEQFF. The sequence is built from TRBV5-1 and TRBJ2-1; matching of 6 bases hints at TRBD2 as the D gene. V sheds 2 bases and J sheds 8 bases, leaving 11 bases between their ends. CDR1 and CDR2 (SGHRS, YFSETQ) derive from the germline V gene. The CDR3, cysteine through phenylalanine, is 13 amino acids long. Of all the DNA, just the CDR3 is kept, 39 bases in frame from base 1.